This T cell receptor (beta chain) is from a study of T-cell reconstitution after alpha-beta-depleted transplantation in children. This clonotype was recorded at least ten times. Unique molecular identifiers were incorporated into the prepared TCRbeta library. TCRdb re-called the PCR reads through MiXCR, storing one row per CDR3 protein. The sample yields around 440,000 distinct CDR3 sequences, roughly a tenth seen once. Per the germline V gene, CDR1 is MNHEY and CDR2 is SMNVEV (reference sequence). The CDR3 covers 11 residues. Unmatched junction bases numbered 1, after V lost 7 bases and J lost 6 bases.

The receptor was isolated from a child aged 2-9 years with inherited bone marrow failure, due to receive a stem cell transplant. Sample: PBMCs, taken before TCRalphabeta/CD19-depleted stem cell transplant. The chain couples TRBV27 to TRBJ2-3; 7 bases line up with TRBD2. CDR3 in DNA: TGTGCCAGCACCGGGGGGGATACGCAGTATTTT. Encoded protein: CASTGGDTQYF.